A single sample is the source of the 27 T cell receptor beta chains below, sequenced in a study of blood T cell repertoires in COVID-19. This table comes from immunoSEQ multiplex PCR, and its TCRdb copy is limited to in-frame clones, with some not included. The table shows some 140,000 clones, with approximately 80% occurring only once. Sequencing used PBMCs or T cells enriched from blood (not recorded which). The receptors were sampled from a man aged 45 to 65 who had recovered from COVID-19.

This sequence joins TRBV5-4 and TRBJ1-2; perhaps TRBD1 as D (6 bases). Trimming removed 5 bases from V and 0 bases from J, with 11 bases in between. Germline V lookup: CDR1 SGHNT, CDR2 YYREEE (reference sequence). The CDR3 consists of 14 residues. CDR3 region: CASRPTGSNYGYTF. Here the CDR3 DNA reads TGTGCCAGCAGGCCGACAGGTTCTAACTATGGCTACACCTTC.

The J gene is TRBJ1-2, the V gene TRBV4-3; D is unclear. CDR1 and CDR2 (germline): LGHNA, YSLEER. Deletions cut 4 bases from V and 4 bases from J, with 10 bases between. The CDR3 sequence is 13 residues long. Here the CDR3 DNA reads TGCGCCAGCAGCCTTAAAGACACCTATGGCTACACCTTC. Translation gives CASSLKDTYGYTF.

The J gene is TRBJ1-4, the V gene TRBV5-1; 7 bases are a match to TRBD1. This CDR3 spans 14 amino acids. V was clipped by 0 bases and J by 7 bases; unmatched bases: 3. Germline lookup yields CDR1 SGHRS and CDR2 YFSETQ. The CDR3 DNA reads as TGCGCCAGCAGCTTGGAGGGGGCGGGTGAAAAACTGTTTTTT. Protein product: CASSLEGAGEKLFF.

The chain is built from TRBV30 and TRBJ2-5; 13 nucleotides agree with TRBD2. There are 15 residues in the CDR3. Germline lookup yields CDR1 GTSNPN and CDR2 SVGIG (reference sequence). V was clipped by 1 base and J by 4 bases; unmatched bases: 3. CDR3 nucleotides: TGTGCCTGGAGTGCCACTAGCGGGGGGGCAGAGACCCAGTACTTC. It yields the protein CAWSATSGGAETQYF.

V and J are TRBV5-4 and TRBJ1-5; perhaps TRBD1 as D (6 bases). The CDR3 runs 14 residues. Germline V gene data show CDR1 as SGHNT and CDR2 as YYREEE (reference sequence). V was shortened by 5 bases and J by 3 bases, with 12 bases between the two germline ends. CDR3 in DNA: TGTGCCAGCAGTCCAGGGGTCCTCAATCAGCCCCAGCATTTT. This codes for CASSPGVLNQPQHF.

CDR3 amino acids: CASSQIRGNTGELFF. As DNA, the CDR3 is TGTGCCAGCAGCCAAATTCGGGGGAACACCGGGGAGCTGTTTTTT. V gene TRBV14 combines with J gene TRBJ2-2, with TRBD2 as a possible D gene (5 bases). This CDR3 is built from 15 residues. Between the trimmed V and J ends, which lost 2 bases and 1 base, there was a span of 8 bases. Per germline, CDR1 SGHDN and CDR2 FVKESK.

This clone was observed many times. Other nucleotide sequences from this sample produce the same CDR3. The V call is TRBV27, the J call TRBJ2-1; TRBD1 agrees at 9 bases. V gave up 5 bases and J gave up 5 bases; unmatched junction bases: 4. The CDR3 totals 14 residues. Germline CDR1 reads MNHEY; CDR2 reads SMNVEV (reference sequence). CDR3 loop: CASSAGTGNNEQFF. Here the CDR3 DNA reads TGTGCCAGCAGTGCCGGGACAGGGAACAATGAGCAGTTCTTC.

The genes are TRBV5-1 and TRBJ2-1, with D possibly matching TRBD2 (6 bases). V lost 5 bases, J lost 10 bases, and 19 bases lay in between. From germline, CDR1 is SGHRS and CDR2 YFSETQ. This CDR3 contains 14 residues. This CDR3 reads CASSRGLEISEQFF. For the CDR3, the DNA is TGCGCCAGCAGTCGGGGACTGGAAATTTCGGAGCAGTTCTTC. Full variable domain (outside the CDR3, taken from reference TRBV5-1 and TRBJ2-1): KAGVTQTPRYLIKTRGQQVTLSCSPISGHRSVSWYQQTPGQGLQFLFEYFSETQRNKGNFPGRFSGRQFSNSRSEMNVSTLELGDSALYLCASSRGLEISEQFFGPGTRLTVL.

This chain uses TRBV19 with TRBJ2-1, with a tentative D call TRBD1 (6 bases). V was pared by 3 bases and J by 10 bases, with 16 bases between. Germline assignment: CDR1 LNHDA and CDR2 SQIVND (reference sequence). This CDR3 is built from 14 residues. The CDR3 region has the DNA TGTGCCAGTAGTATGGGGGCGGATCTAAACGAGCAGTTCTTC. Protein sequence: CASSMGADLNEQFF.

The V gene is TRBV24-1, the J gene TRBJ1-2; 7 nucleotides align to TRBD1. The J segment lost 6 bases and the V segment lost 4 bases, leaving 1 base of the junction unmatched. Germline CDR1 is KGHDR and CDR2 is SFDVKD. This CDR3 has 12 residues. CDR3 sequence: CATSEQGDGYTF. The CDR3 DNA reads TGTGCCACCAGTGAGCAGGGGGATGGCTACACCTTC.

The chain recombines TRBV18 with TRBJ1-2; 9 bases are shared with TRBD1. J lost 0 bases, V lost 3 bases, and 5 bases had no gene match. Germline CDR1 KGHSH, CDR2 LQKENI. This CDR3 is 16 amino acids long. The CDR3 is CASSPGQGASNYGYTF. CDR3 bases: TGTGCCAGCTCACCGGGACAGGGCGCCTCTAACTATGGCTACACCTTC.

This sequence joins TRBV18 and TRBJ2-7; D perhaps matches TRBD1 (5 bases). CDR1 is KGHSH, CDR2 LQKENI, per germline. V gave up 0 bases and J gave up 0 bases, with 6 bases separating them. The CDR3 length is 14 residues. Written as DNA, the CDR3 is TGTGCCAGCTCACCACCGACAGTCTCCTACGAGCAGTACTTC. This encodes CASSPPTVSYEQYF.

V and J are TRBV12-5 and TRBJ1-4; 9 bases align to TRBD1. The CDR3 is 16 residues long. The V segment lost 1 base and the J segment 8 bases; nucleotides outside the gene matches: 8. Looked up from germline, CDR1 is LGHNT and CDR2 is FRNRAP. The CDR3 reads CASGLARDRAHEKLFF. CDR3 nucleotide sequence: TGTGCTAGTGGTTTGGCCCGGGACAGGGCTCACGAAAAACTGTTTTTT.

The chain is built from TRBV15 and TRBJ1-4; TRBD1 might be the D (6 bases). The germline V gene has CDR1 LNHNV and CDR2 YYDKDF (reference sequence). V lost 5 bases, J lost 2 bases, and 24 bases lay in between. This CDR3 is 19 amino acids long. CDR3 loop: CATSEYPGQGRTTNEKLFF. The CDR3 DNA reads TGTGCCACCAGCGAATATCCTGGGCAGGGGCGCACTACTAATGAAAAACTGTTTTTT.

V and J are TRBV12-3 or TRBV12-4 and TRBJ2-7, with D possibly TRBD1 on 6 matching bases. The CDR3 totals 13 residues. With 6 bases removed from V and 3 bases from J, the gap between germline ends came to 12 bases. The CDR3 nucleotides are TGTGCCAGCAGCTGGGACAAATACTACGAGCAGTACTTC. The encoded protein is CASSWDKYYEQYF.

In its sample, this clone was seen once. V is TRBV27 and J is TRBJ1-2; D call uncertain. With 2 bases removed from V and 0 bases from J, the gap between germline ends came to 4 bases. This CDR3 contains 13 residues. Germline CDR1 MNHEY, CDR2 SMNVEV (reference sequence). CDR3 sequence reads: CASSLTANYGYTF. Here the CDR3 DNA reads TGTGCCAGCAGTTTAACGGCTAACTATGGCTACACCTTC.

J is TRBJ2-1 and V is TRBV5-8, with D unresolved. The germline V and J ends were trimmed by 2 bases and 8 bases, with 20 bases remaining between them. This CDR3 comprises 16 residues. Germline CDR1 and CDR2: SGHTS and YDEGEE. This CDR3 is CASSFGWSPSSDEQFF. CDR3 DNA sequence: TGTGCCAGCAGCTTCGGTTGGTCGCCTTCTTCCGATGAGCAGTTCTTC.

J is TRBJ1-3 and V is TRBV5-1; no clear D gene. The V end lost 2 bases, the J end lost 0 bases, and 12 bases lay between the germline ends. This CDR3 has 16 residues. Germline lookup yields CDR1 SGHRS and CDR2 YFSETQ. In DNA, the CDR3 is TGCGCCAGCAGCTTCGACTCCCTGAGCTCTGGAAACACCATATATTTT. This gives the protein CASSFDSLSSGNTIYF.

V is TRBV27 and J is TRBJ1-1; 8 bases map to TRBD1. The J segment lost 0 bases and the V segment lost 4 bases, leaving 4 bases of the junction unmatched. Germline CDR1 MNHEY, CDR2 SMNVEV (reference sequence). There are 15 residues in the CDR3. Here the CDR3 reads CASSSHRGVNTEAFF. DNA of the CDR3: TGTGCCAGCAGTTCCCACAGGGGGGTGAACACTGAAGCTTTCTTT.

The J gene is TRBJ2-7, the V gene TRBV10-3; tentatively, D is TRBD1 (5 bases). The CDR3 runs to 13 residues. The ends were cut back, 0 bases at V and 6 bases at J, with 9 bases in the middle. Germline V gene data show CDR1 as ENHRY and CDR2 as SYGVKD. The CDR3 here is CAISESGQGEQYF. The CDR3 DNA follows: TGTGCCATCAGTGAGTCTGGCCAGGGCGAGCAGTACTTC.

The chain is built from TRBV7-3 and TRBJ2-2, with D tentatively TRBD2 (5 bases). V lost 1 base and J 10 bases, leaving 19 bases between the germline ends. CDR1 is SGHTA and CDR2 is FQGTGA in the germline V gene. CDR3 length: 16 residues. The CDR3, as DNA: TGTGCCAGCAGCTTAAACCACCCTAGCAATGCCGAGGAGCTGTTTTTT. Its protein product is CASSLNHPSNAEELFF.

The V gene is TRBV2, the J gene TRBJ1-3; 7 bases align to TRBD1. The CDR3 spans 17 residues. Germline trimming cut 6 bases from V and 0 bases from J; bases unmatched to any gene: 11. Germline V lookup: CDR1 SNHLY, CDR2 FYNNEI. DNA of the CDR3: TGTGCCAGCAGCCCAGGACAGGTAGCCTCCTCTGGAAACACCATATATTTT. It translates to CASSPGQVASSGNTIYF.

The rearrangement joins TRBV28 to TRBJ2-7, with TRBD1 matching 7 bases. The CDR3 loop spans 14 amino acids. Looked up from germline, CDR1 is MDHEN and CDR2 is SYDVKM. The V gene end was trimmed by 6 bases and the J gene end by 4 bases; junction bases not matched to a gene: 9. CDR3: CASRFSGQRYEQYF. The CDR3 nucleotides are TGTGCCAGCAGGTTCTCGGGACAGCGTTACGAGCAGTACTTC.

The CDR3 region is CASIPSSGDTGELFF. DNA for the CDR3: TGTGCCAGCATCCCATCTAGCGGGGACACCGGGGAGCTGTTTTTT. The chain is built from TRBV19 and TRBJ2-2; 9 bases map to TRBD2. This CDR3 is built from 15 residues. Per the germline V gene, CDR1 is LNHDA and CDR2 is SQIVND (reference sequence). Trimming cost V 9 bases and J 3 bases; bases outside gene matches: 8. The full variable domain, in which reference TRBV19 and TRBJ2-2 provide the parts outside the CDR3, is DGGITQSPKYLFRKEGQNVTLSCEQNLNHDAMYWYRQDPGQGLRLIYYSQIVNDFQKGDIAEGYSVSREKKESFPLTVTSAQKNPTAFYLCASIPSSGDTGELFFGEGSRLTVL.

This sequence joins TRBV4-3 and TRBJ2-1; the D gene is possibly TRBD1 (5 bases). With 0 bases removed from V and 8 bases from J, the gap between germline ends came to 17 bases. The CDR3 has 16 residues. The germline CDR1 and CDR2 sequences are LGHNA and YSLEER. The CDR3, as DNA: TGCGCCAGCAGCCAAGAATGGGGTGGCAGGGCCTATGAGCAGTTCTTC. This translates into CASSQEWGGRAYEQFF.

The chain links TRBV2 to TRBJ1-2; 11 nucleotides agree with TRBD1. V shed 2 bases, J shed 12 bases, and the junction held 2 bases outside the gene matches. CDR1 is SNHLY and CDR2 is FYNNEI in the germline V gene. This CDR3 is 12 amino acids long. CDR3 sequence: CASSERTGGDTF. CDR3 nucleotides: TGTGCCAGCAGTGAAAGGACAGGGGGCGACACCTTC.

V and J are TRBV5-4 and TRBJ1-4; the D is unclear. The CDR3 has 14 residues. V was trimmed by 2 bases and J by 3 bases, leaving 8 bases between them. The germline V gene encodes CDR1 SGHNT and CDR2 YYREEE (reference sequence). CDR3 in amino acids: CASSLKQSNEKLFF. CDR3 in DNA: TGTGCCAGCAGCTTAAAACAGTCTAATGAAAAACTGTTTTTT.